This TCR beta chain derives from a study of T cell changes during pregnancy in multiple sclerosis. V lost 4 bases to trimming and J lost 1 base, with 17 bases between them. The V gene's germline CDR1 is LGHNA and CDR2 YNFKEQ. The CDR3 has 17 residues. Some clones are missing from TCRdb's copy, which holds only in-frame ones; the method was immunoSEQ multiplex PCR. The table includes about 51,000 clones, roughly 94% detected once. This clonotype originated in a female donor with multiple sclerosis, enrolled in a pregnancy study. Source: CD4+ T cells from peripheral blood mononuclear cells, taken in the second trimester of pregnancy. The chain has TRBV4-2 and TRBJ1-3; maybe TRBD1 (6 bases). CDR3 sequence: CASSPAGATGSGNTIYF. The CDR3, as DNA: TGTGCCAGCAGCCCAGCAGGAGCCACAGGGTCTGGAAACACCATATATTTT.